Listed below are T cell receptor beta chains from one sample, sequenced in a study of blood T cell repertoires in COVID-19. Assay used: immunoSEQ multiplex PCR; TCRdb lists only in-frame clones, some missing. This repertoire shows around 70,000 clones, 70% to 80% found once; its top ten account for around 15%. The sequenced sample was peripheral blood. Source of these receptors: a human donor in a cohort sampled during active COVID-19. CDR3s include the opening cysteine and the closing phenylalanine or tryptophan. The D gene is left open where the match is weak. Clone size is not always given. Where it is, it says once, few, many or a class for expanded clones.

d_gene	abundance	v_gene	j_gene	CDR3aa	CDR3nt
NA	NA	TRBV4-2	TRBJ2-7	CASSRWQISYEQYF	TGTGCCAGCAGCCGGTGGCAGATCTCCTACGAGCAGTACTTC
NA	NA	TRBV10-3	TRBJ1-1	CAISIQGGDTEAFF	TGTGCCATCAGTATACAGGGAGGGGACACTGAAGCTTTCTTT
NA	NA	TRBV19	TRBJ1-3	CASSQNSGNTIYF	TGTGCCAGTAGTCAGAACTCTGGAAACACCATATATTTT
NA	NA	TRBV12-3/TRBV12-4	TRBJ2-7	CASSLGGAGEQYF	TGTGCCAGCAGTTTGGGGGGGGCAGGCGAGCAGTACTTC
NA	NA	TRBV3-1/TRBV3-2	TRBJ1-6	CASSQDSPFLYNSPLHF	TGTGCCAGCAGCCAGGACAGCCCTTTTCTATATAATTCACCCCTCCACTTT
TRBD2	NA	TRBV4-1	TRBJ2-1	CASSPRLAGGTYNEQFF	TGCGCCAGCAGCCCCAGACTAGCGGGAGGAACCTACAATGAGCAGTTCTTC
TRBD1	few	TRBV6-6	TRBJ1-4	CASSRTGGQNEKLFF	TGTGCCAGCAGTAGAACAGGGGGACAGAATGAAAAACTGTTTTTT
TRBD1	NA	TRBV15	TRBJ1-2	CATSRDRGINYGYTF	TGTGCCACCAGCAGGGACAGGGGGATTAACTATGGCTACACCTTC
NA	NA	TRBV3-1/TRBV3-2	TRBJ2-7	CASTRDLGTYEQYF	TGTGCCAGCACCCGGGACTTAGGGACCTACGAGCAGTACTTC
NA	NA	TRBV10-3	TRBJ2-1	CAISESLEREQFF	TGTGCCATCAGTGAGTCTCTGGAGCGGGAGCAGTTCTTC
NA	NA	TRBV6-5	TRBJ2-7	CASSYRGSYEQYF	TGTGCCAGCAGTTACAGGGGTAGCTACGAGCAGTACTTC
NA	NA	TRBV25-1	TRBJ1-5	CASSEGSSSISPQHF	TGTGCCAGCAGTGAGGGCAGCTCTTCCATCAGCCCCCAGCATTTT
TRBD2	NA	TRBV10-3	TRBJ2-3	CAISEGVAGWSDTQYF	TGTGCCATCAGTGAAGGGGTAGCGGGTTGGTCGGATACGCAGTATTTT
NA	few	TRBV11-2	TRBJ2-5	CASSLYETQYF	TGTGCCAGCAGCTTATATGAGACCCAGTACTTC
NA	many	TRBV28	TRBJ1-5	CASSSSDTSRLDF	TGTGCCAGCAGTTCCTCCGACACCTCTCGTTTGGATTTT
TRBD1	few	TRBV5-1	TRBJ2-7	CASSLTGQPAHEQYF	TGCGCCAGCAGCTTGACGGGACAGCCCGCCCACGAGCAGTACTTC
TRBD2	NA	TRBV19	TRBJ2-1	CASTPGTSGVDEQFF	TGTGCCAGTACACCCGGGACTAGCGGTGTGGATGAGCAGTTCTTC
TRBD1	NA	TRBV2	TRBJ2-7	CASIRQGSSYEQYF	TGTGCCAGCATCAGACAGGGGAGCTCCTACGAGCAGTACTTC
NA	few	TRBV6-5	TRBJ1-2	CASTLTGSYGYTF	TGTGCCAGCACCCTGACAGGATCCTATGGCTACACCTTC
NA	NA	TRBV21-1	TRBJ2-7	CASSKEPWTSGSEGWYEQYF	TGTGCCAGCAGCAAAGAACCTTGGACTAGCGGGAGTGAGGGGTGGTACGAGCAGTACTTC
TRBD1	few	TRBV30	TRBJ1-6	CAGGQGASSPLHF	TGTGCCGGGGGACAGGGGGCATCCTCACCCCTCCACTTT
NA	NA	TRBV7-9	TRBJ2-5	CASSPAAGQETQYF	TGTGCCAGCAGCCCGGCGGCGGGTCAAGAGACCCAGTACTTC
TRBD2	NA	TRBV2	TRBJ2-7	CASSQGDSGNYEQYF	TGTGCCAGCAGCCAAGGGGATAGCGGGAACTACGAGCAGTACTTC
NA	NA	TRBV5-4	TRBJ2-7	CASSLAGVVEQYF	TGTGCCAGCAGCTTGGCCGGGGTAGTCGAGCAGTACTTC
TRBD2	NA	TRBV11-2	TRBJ2-1	CASSFGHSGRVNEQFF	TGTGCCAGCAGCTTTGGCCACAGCGGGAGGGTTAATGAGCAGTTCTTC
TRBD2	NA	TRBV4-1	TRBJ2-5	CASSQYSGRAEMETQYF	TGCGCCAGCAGCCAATATAGCGGGAGGGCCGAAATGGAGACCCAGTACTTC
TRBD2	NA	TRBV4-3	TRBJ2-7	CASSQEEGGRGYEQYF	TGCGCCAGCAGCCAAGAGGAGGGCGGGAGGGGCTACGAGCAGTACTTC
NA	NA	TRBV10-3	TRBJ2-3	CAISESLSTDTQYF	TGTGCCATCAGTGAGTCTCTGAGCACAGATACGCAGTATTTT
NA	NA	TRBV3-1/TRBV3-2	TRBJ2-1	CASGQASRGLFNEQFF	TGTGCCAGCGGCCAAGCCTCGCGGGGTCTATTCAATGAGCAGTTCTTC
TRBD1	NA	TRBV3-1/TRBV3-2	TRBJ1-2	CASSPGTGAHGYTF	TGTGCCAGCAGCCCCGGGACAGGGGCCCATGGCTACACCTTC
TRBD1	NA	TRBV5-1	TRBJ2-7	CASRGTGNYEQYF	TGCGCCAGCAGGGGGACAGGGAACTACGAGCAGTACTTC
NA	NA	TRBV3-1/TRBV3-2	TRBJ2-2	CASSQGTANTGELFF	TGTGCCAGCAGCCAAGGGACAGCGAACACCGGGGAGCTGTTTTTT
TRBD1	NA	TRBV28	TRBJ2-7	CASSPGTVDEQYF	TGTGCCAGCAGCCCTGGGACAGTTGATGAGCAGTACTTC
NA	NA	TRBV27	TRBJ2-2	CASSLVPGFNTGELFF	TGTGCCAGCAGTTTGGTACCGGGGTTCAACACCGGGGAGCTGTTTTTT
TRBD1	NA	TRBV11-2	TRBJ1-2	CASGRNQGAGGYTF	TGTGCCAGCGGGAGAAATCAGGGGGCGGGCGGCTACACCTTC
NA	once	TRBV6-5	TRBJ2-7	CASSPDGSYEQYF	TGTGCCAGCAGCCCCGACGGGTCCTACGAGCAGTACTTC
TRBD2	NA	TRBV28	TRBJ2-5	CASRRAGVETQYF	TGTGCCAGCAGAAGAGCGGGAGTAGAGACCCAGTACTTC
NA	NA	TRBV5-1	TRBJ1-2	CASSLGGENYGYTF	TGCGCCAGCAGCTTGGGTGGGGAGAACTATGGCTACACCTTC
NA	NA	TRBV5-4	TRBJ2-7	CASSREYEQYF	TGTGCCAGCAGCCGGGAGTACGAGCAGTACTTC
NA	few	TRBV27	TRBJ2-7	CASSFGAGSYEQYF	TGTGCCAGCAGTTTCGGGGCGGGGTCCTACGAGCAGTACTTC
TRBD2	NA	TRBV19	TRBJ2-3	CASSILLAGGDTQYF	TGTGCCAGTAGTATTCTACTAGCGGGAGGGGATACGCAGTATTTT
TRBD1	NA	TRBV19	TRBJ1-2	CASSTGQTSNYGYTF	TGTGCCAGTAGTACGGGACAGACCAGTAACTATGGCTACACCTTC
NA	NA	TRBV3-1/TRBV3-2	TRBJ2-7	CASGDSPYEQYF	TGTGCCAGCGGAGACTCGCCCTACGAGCAGTACTTC
TRBD1	NA	TRBV2	TRBJ2-7	CASNPGQGYEQYF	TGTGCCAGCAACCCGGGACAGGGGTACGAGCAGTACTTC
TRBD2	NA	TRBV27	TRBJ2-7	CASRGLADYEQYF	TGTGCCAGCAGGGGACTAGCGGACTACGAGCAGTACTTC
TRBD1	NA	TRBV6-2/TRBV6-3	TRBJ1-2	CASSLQGDGYTF	TGTGCCAGCAGCCTGCAGGGGGATGGCTACACCTTC
NA	NA	TRBV5-1	TRBJ2-7	CASSLAGSAYEQYF	TGCGCCAGCAGCTTAGCGGGTTCAGCCTACGAGCAGTACTTC
TRBD2	NA	TRBV19	TRBJ2-5	CASSPAGGPRETQYF	TGTGCCAGTAGTCCCGCGGGAGGGCCTAGGGAGACCCAGTACTTC
NA	NA	TRBV11-2	TRBJ2-7	CASSLDRDDEQYF	TGTGCCAGCAGCTTAGACAGGGATGACGAGCAGTACTTC
TRBD1	few	TRBV30	TRBJ1-2	CAWTTGPYGYTF	TGTGCCTGGACGACAGGGCCCTATGGCTACACCTTC
NA	NA	TRBV2	TRBJ1-1	CASTAAGATEAFF	TGTGCCAGCACGGCCGCGGGGGCGACTGAAGCTTTCTTT